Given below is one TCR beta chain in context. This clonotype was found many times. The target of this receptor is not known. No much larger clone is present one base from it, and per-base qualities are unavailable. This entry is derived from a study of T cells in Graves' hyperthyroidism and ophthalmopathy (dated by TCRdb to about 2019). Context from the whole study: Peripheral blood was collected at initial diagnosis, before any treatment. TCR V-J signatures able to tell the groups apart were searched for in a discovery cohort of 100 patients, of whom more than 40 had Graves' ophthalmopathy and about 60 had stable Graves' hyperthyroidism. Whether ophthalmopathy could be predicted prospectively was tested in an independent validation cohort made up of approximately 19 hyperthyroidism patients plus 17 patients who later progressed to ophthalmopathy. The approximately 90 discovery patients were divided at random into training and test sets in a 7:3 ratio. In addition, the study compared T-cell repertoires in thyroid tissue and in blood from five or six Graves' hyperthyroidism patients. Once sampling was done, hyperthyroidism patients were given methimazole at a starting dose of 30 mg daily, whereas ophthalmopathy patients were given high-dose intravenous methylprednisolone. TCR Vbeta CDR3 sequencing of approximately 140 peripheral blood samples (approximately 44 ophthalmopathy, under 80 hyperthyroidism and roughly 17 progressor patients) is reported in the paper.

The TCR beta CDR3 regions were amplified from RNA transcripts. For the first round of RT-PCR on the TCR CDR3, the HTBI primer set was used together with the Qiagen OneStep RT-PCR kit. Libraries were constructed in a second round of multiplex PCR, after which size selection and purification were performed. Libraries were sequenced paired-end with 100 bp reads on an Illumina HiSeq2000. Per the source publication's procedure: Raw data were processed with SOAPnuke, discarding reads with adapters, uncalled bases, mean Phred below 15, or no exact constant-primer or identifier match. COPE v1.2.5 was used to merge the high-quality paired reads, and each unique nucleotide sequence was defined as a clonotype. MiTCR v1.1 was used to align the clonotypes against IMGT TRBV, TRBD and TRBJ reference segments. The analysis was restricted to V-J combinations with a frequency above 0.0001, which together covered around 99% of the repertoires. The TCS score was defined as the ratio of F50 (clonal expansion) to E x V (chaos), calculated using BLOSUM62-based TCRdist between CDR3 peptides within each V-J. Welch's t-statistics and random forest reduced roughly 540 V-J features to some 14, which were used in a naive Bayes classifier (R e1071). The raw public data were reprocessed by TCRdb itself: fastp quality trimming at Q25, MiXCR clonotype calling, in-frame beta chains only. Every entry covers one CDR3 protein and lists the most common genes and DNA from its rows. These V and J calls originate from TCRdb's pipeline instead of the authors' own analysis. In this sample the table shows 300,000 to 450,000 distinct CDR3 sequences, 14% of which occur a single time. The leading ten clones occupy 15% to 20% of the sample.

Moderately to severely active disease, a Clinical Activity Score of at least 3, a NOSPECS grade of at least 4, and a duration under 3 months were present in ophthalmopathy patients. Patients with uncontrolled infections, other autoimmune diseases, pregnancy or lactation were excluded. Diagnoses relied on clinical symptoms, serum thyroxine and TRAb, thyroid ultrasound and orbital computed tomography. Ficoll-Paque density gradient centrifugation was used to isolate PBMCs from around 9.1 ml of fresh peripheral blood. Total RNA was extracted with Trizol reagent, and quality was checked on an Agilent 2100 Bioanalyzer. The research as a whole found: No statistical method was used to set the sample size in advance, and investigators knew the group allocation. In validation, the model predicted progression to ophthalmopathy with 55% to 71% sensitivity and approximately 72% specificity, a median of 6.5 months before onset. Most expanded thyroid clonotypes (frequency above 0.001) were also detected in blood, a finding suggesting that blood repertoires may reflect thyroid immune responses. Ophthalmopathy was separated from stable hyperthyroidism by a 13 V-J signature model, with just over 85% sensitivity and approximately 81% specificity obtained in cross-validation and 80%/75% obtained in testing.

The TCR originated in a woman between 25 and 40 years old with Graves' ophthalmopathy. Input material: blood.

The DNA reads TGTGCCAGCAGTTTGTCAGGGCCCAATCAGCCCCAGCATTTT. It is translated as CASSLSGPNQPQHF. The rearranged chain carries TRBV12-3 or TRBV12-4 and TRBJ1-5; tentative D gene TRBD1, with 5 bases matching. V loses 3 bases, J loses 3 bases, and the germline ends lie 9 bases apart. The CDR3 runs 14 amino acids, cysteine and phenylalanine included. Just CDR3 DNA is preserved here, 42 bases in frame from base 1.